This passage covers 30 T cell receptor beta chains from one sample sequenced in a study of tumor-infiltrating lymphocytes in oesophageal squamous cell carcinoma. TCRdb redid the calling of the PCR reads with MiXCR, one entry per CDR3 protein. Altogether 3,000 to 3,500 distinct CDR3 sequences are present, roughly a sixth being singletons, with the ten largest covering roughly 25%. The sequencing sample was made of esophageal tumor tissue. The source is a male donor with esophageal squamous cell carcinoma.

This clonotype is labeled medium-sized. V and J are TRBV7-2 and TRBJ1-5; D remains ambiguous. The germline V and J ends were trimmed by 6 bases and 3 bases, with 18 bases remaining between them. The CDR3 extends over 16 amino acids. Germline V gives CDR1 SGHTA, CDR2 FQGNSA. The CDR3 sequence: CASSRSHRTNNQPQHF. CDR3 nucleotide sequence: TGTGCCAGCAGTCGCTCCCACCGGACCAACAATCAGCCCCAGCATTTT.

This clonotype was observed a few times. DNA for the CDR3: TGTGCCAGCAGTGAAGCTGGGACAGGGGACACCGGGGAGCTGTTTTTT. This codes for CASSEAGTGDTGELFF. The chain recombines TRBV2 with TRBJ2-2, with 10 bases identical to TRBD1. The CDR3 has 16 residues. The V gene's germline CDR1 is SNHLY and CDR2 FYNNEI. The ends lost 0 bases at V and 3 bases at J; junction bases unmatched: 1.

This clonotype was counted at least ten times. A read error is possible here, since a much larger clone lies one base away. The chain combines TRBV7-8 with TRBJ2-1, with D possibly matching TRBD2 (6 bases). The J call is doubtful: the DNA matches TRBJ2-7 better. Germline V lookup: CDR1 SGHVS, CDR2 FQNEAQ. This CDR3 region has 16 residues. CDR3 nucleotide sequence: TGTGCCAGCAGCCGGACTACAGAGATTTCCTACAATGAGCAGTACTTC. This encodes CASSRTTEISYNEQYF.

Concerning this clonotype itself: The conserved final phenylalanine or tryptophan is absent from the CDR3, which likely points to a read error. The DNA is left out, because the CDR3 cannot be placed on it with certainty; the CDR3 is given as TCRdb lists it. The CDR3 spells CASRPEGPSSYNEQFFGP. This chain links TRBV7-2 with TRBJ2-3; the DNA was not used to check the table's D call, TRBD2. Germline values: CDR1 SGHTA, CDR2 FQGNSA. Counting both end residues, the CDR3 totals 18 amino acids.

This clonotype ranks as large. The chain uses TRBV7-8 and TRBJ2-3; D uncertain. CDR3 length: 13 amino acids. Germline V gives CDR1 SGHVS, CDR2 FQNEAQ. Trimming removed 5 bases from V and 9 bases from J, with 15 bases in between. The CDR3 DNA sequence: TGTGCCAGCAGCCAGGTTCGAACGGACACGCAGTATTTT. As protein: CASSQVRTDTQYF.

At least ten counts were recorded for this clonotype. The gene calls are TRBV27 and TRBJ2-3, with 8 bases fitting TRBD1. This CDR3 has 14 residues. Looked up from germline, CDR1 is MNHEY and CDR2 is SMNVEV (reference sequence). The junction had 5 bases not matched to a gene; V was cut back by 7 bases and J by 2 bases. The CDR3 loop reads CASTRTGFTDTQYF. As DNA, the CDR3 is TGTGCCAGCACGAGGACAGGGTTCACAGATACGCAGTATTTT.

This clonotype was recorded at least ten times. This chain uses TRBV11-2 with TRBJ2-1; 7 bases fit TRBD1. Germline V gives CDR1 SGHAT, CDR2 FQNNGV. The CDR3 totals 11 residues. The V gene end was trimmed by 3 bases and the J gene end by 14 bases; junction bases not matched to a gene: 4. CDR3 residues: CASSFSGQKFF. CDR3 nucleotide sequence: TGTGCCAGCAGCTTCTCGGGACAGAAGTTCTTC.

In this sample, this clonotype is medium-sized. The rearrangement uses TRBV10-3 and TRBJ1-5; 9 nucleotides align to TRBD1. The CDR3 extends over 15 amino acids. The germline CDR1 and CDR2 sequences are ENHRY and SYGVKD. The V and J ends lost 4 bases and 5 bases, in that order; junction bases with no gene match: 6. CDR3 nucleotides: TGTGCCATCAGTGGCGGGACAGGGAACTATCAGCCCCAGCATTTT. Translating it yields CAISGGTGNYQPQHF.

As for this clonotype: The missing conserved phenylalanine or tryptophan at the end of this CDR3 makes a read error likely. The DNA is omitted, as the CDR3 cannot be located on it reliably, and the CDR3 follows TCRdb's listing. The genes are TRBV7-6 and TRBJ2-1; TRBD1, the table's D call, lacks a check against the DNA. The CDR3 is 17 amino acids long, termini counted. Germline CDR1 and CDR2: SGHVS and FNYEAQ. CDR3 loop: CASSRITGLSETQYFGS.

This clonotype is deemed large. The V and J genes are TRBV7-8 and TRBJ2-4; the D gene is possibly TRBD1 (6 bases). The CDR3 loop spans 15 amino acids. The V end lost 4 bases, the J end lost 3 bases, and 13 bases lay between the germline ends. Germline V lookup: CDR1 SGHVS, CDR2 FQNEAQ. The CDR3 DNA reads as TGTGCCAGCAGCTCGTACAGGGTTGGCAAAAACATTCAGTACTTC. Its translation is CASSSYRVGKNIQYF. Together with reference TRBV7-8 and TRBJ2-4, the CDR3 gives the full variable domain: GAGVSQSPRYKVAKRGQDVALRCDPISGHVSLFWYQQALGQGPEFLTYFQNEAQLDKSGLPSDRFFAERPEGSVSTLKIQRTQQEDSAVYLCASSSYRVGKNIQYFGAGTRLSVL.

This clonotype was observed at least ten times. This chain joins TRBV27 and TRBJ2-3, with TRBD2 identical over 7 bases. From germline, CDR1 is MNHEY and CDR2 SMNVEV (reference sequence). The CDR3 is 18 residues long. Trimming cost V 5 bases and J 2 bases; bases outside gene matches: 16. This CDR3 is CASSHYRGAGYNTDTQYF. As DNA, the CDR3 is TGTGCCAGCAGTCACTATCGGGGAGCGGGGTACAACACAGATACGCAGTATTTT.

With respect to this clonotype: A read error is likely, as this CDR3 ends without the conserved phenylalanine or tryptophan. It is unclear where the CDR3 begins or ends on the DNA, so no DNA is shown, and the CDR3 is as TCRdb lists it. The J gene is TRBJ2-7, the V gene TRBV5-1; TRBD2 is the table's D call, not checked against the DNA. Germline lookup yields CDR1 SGHRS and CDR2 YFSETQ. The CDR3 totals 16 residues, both ends included. CDR3 sequence: CASSFVAEANGYTFGS.

By its share, this clonotype is medium-sized. The rearrangement joins TRBV12-3 or TRBV12-4 to TRBJ2-5; possible D gene TRBD2, 6 bases. Trimming removed 5 bases from V and 5 bases from J, with 15 bases in between. The CDR3 runs 14 residues. This CDR3 reads CASSGFGAGETQYF. The CDR3 DNA is TGTGCCAGCAGTGGCTTTGGGGCGGGGGAGACCCAGTACTTC.

On this clonotype: Likely a read error: the CDR3 ends without its conserved phenylalanine or tryptophan. The DNA is left out, because the CDR3 cannot be placed on it with certainty; the CDR3 is given as TCRdb lists it. The chain has TRBV5-1 and TRBJ2-6. CDR1 and CDR2 (germline): SGHRS, YFSETQ. The CDR3 is made up of 18 amino acids, end residues included. The CDR3 protein is CASSPSVGAGANVLTFGA.

This clonotype was counted a few times. The rearrangement links TRBV6-5 to TRBJ2-2; perhaps TRBD2 as D (6 bases). V dropped 3 bases and J dropped 1 base, with 9 bases sitting between them. Germline V gene data show CDR1 as MNHEY and CDR2 as SVGAGI. The CDR3 extends over 15 amino acids. The DNA of the CDR3 is TGTGCCAGCAGTTATCGAGCGGGGAACACCGGGGAGCTGTTTTTT. Encoded protein: CASSYRAGNTGELFF.

The sample holds many counts of this clonotype. The chain recombines TRBV7-6 with TRBJ1-3; possibly TRBD1 for D (6 bases). CDR1 is SGHVS and CDR2 is FNYEAQ in the germline V gene. This CDR3 has 15 residues. The V gene lost 2 bases and the J gene lost 7 bases, with 15 bases spanning the gap. CDR3 loop: CASSLRGRGGNTIYF. As DNA, the CDR3 is TGTGCCAGCAGCTTACGGGGCAGGGGCGGGAACACCATATATTTT.

This clonotype was counted ten times or more. The chain links TRBV6-2 or TRBV6-3 to TRBJ1-2; 10 positions agree with TRBD1. CDR1 and CDR2 from the germline V gene are MNHEY and SVGEGT. The V gene end was trimmed by 4 bases and the J gene end by 7 bases; junction bases not matched to a gene: 3. The CDR3 length is 13 residues. Here the CDR3 DNA reads TGTGCCAGCAGTTCGACAGGGGGCTTTGGCTACACCTTC. This gives the protein CASSSTGGFGYTF.

This clonotype ranks as medium-sized. The rearrangement uses TRBV6-6 and TRBJ2-5; 11 bases fit TRBD2. V gave up 2 bases and J gave up 3 bases; unmatched junction bases: 11. There are 18 residues in the CDR3. The germline CDR1 and CDR2 sequences are MNHNY and SVGAGI (reference sequence). The CDR3 is CASSYDVSASGGKETQYF. CDR3 coding DNA: TGTGCCAGCAGTTACGATGTCTCGGCTAGCGGGGGGAAAGAGACCCAGTACTTC.

This clonotype showed up just a few times. The conserved final phenylalanine or tryptophan is absent from the CDR3, which likely points to a read error. The DNA is left out, because the CDR3 cannot be placed on it with certainty; the CDR3 is given as TCRdb lists it. The rearrangement uses TRBV7-2 and TRBJ2-5; the D call TRBD1 from the table was never checked on the DNA. Germline CDR1 and CDR2: SGHTA and FQGNSA. The CDR3 numbers 17 amino acids, ends counted. The CDR3 region is CASSLVGGGRDGYTFGS.

This clonotype is categorized as medium-sized. The junction does not match germline at one end; this may be a read error. V gene TRBV7-7 combines with J gene TRBJ2-3; D may be TRBD1 (5 bases). The CDR3 is 15 residues long. In germline, CDR1 is SSHAT, CDR2 FNYEAQ (reference sequence). This chain's CDR3 is CASSLAGANTDTQYF. The CDR3 DNA reads as TGTGCTAGCAGCTTAGCTGGGGCGAACACAGATACGCAGTATTTT.

A few counts support this clonotype. The chain's CDR3 is CASSQTGSRSYEQYF. For the CDR3, the DNA is TGCGCCAGCAGTCAAACCGGATCCCGCTCCTACGAGCAGTACTTC. The chain couples TRBV23-1 to TRBJ2-1; D remains unclear. Near its end, the DNA agrees better with TRBJ2-7, so the J call may be wrong. TRBV23-1 is noted as an ORF with a role that remains uncertain. This CDR3 spans 15 amino acids.

This clonotype was counted a single time. Since no conserved phenylalanine or tryptophan closes the CDR3, a read error is the likely cause. Because the CDR3's place on the DNA is in doubt, the DNA is left out and the CDR3 is given as listed by TCRdb. The CDR3 sequence: CASSPWTGGYGYTFGQ. This rearrangement joins TRBV12-3 or TRBV12-4 to TRBJ1-1; the table assigns TRBD1, which was not confirmed against the DNA. The CDR3 length is 16 residues, termini included.

In its sample, this clonotype was seen many times. The chain uses TRBV6-1 and TRBJ1-2; unclear D gene. Trimming took off 10 bases at V and 8 bases at J, with 17 bases between the two ends. The CDR3 totals 12 residues. CDR1 MNHNS and CDR2 SASEGT come from the germline V gene. The CDR3 nucleotides read TGTGCCACCAAACTTGAATTCTACGGCTACACCTTC. Residues: CATKLEFYGYTF.

Ten or more counts support this clonotype. J is TRBJ2-6 and V is TRBV2; possible D gene TRBD1, 6 bases. The V end was cut by 7 bases, the J end by 1 base, with 11 bases between. Germline CDR1 reads SNHLY; CDR2 reads FYNNEI. This CDR3 is 15 amino acids long. CDR3 sequence reads: CASTQQGSGANVLTF. CDR3 coding DNA: TGTGCCAGCACCCAACAGGGATCTGGGGCCAACGTCCTGACTTTC. Full variable domain (remainder filled in from reference TRBV2 and TRBJ2-6): EPEVTQTPSHQVTQMGQEVILRCVPISNHLYFYWYRQILGQKVEFLVSFYNNEISEKSEIFDDQFSVERPDGSNFTLKIRSTKLEDSAMYFCASTQQGSGANVLTFGAGSRLTVL.

This clonotype occurred a few times. The missing conserved phenylalanine or tryptophan at the end of this CDR3 makes a read error likely. It is unclear where the CDR3 begins or ends on the DNA, so no DNA is shown, and the CDR3 is as TCRdb lists it. This CDR3 reads CASSYSGDRAGYTFGS. The chain has TRBV6-6 and TRBJ2-5; the listed D gene, TRBD1, was not tested against the DNA. The CDR3 contains 16 residues when both ends are counted. CDR1 is MNHNY and CDR2 is SVGAGI in the germline V gene (reference sequence).

In its sample, this clonotype was seen many times. The chain is built from TRBV5-1 and TRBJ1-2; the D is unclear. The CDR3 extends over 14 amino acids. V was trimmed by 3 bases and J by 2 bases, leaving 11 bases between them. Germline V CDR1 and CDR2: SGHRS, YFSETQ. CDR3 in amino acids: CASSSEGSNYGYTF. The CDR3 DNA reads as TGCGCCAGCAGCTCAGAAGGGTCAAACTATGGCTACACCTTC.

This clonotype is judged medium-sized. The chain joins TRBV7-6 to TRBJ2-7; D call uncertain. The CDR3 is 15 amino acids. Germline values: CDR1 SGHVS, CDR2 FNYEAQ. V lost 5 bases and J lost 2, with 16 bases in between. CDR3 DNA: TGTGCCAGCAGCCCCTACGAGAAAGGCCCCTACGAGCAGTACTTC. Its translation is CASSPYEKGPYEQYF. Variable domain in full (rest from reference TRBV7-6 and TRBJ2-7): GAGVSQSPRYKVTKRGQDVALRCDPISGHVSLYWYRQALGQGPEFLTYFNYEAQQDKSGLPNDRFSAERPEGSISTLTIQRTEQRDSAMYRCASSPYEKGPYEQYFGPGTRLTVT.

The V and J genes are TRBV20-1 and TRBJ2-1; TRBD1 matches 11 bases. V shed 5 bases, J shed 3 bases, and the junction held 6 bases outside the gene matches. This CDR3 has 15 residues. Germline V gene sequence: CDR1 DFQATT, CDR2 SNEGSKA (reference sequence). CDR3 sequence (DNA): TGCAGTGCTCGAACCGGGACAGGGGGCTACAATGAGCAGTTCTTC. This translates into CSARTGTGGYNEQFF.

Judged by abundance, this clonotype is medium-sized. This chain links TRBV28 with TRBJ1-4, with TRBD1 identical over 7 bases. Looked up from germline, CDR1 is MDHEN and CDR2 is SYDVKM. V shed 5 bases, J shed 7 bases, and the junction held 16 bases outside the gene matches. The CDR3 extends over 17 amino acids. The CDR3, as DNA: TGTGCCAGCAGTAGAGCCCGAAAGACAGGGAGGGGTGAAAAACTGTTTTTT. This sequence encodes CASSRARKTGRGEKLFF.

This clonotype has a count of ten or more. The gene calls are TRBV28 and TRBJ1-5, with D perhaps TRBD1 (6 bases). CDR3 length: 14 amino acids. The V and J ends lost 8 bases and 1 base respectively, with 12 bases between them. CDR1 and CDR2 (germline): MDHEN, SYDVKM. In DNA form, the CDR3 reads TGTGCCAGCTGCCTCGGGGGCAGCAATCAGCCCCAGCATTTT. Residues: CASCLGGSNQPQHF.